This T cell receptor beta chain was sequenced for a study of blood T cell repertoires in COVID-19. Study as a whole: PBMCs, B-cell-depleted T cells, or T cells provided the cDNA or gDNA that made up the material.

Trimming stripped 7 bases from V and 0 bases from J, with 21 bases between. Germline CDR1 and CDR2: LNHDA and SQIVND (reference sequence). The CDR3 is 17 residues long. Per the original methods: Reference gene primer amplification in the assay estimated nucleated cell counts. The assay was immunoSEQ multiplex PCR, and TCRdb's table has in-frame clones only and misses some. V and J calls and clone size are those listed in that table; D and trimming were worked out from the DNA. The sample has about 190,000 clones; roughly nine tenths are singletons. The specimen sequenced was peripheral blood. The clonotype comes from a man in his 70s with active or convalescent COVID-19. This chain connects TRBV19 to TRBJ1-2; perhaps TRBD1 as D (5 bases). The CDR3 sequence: CASKPGHLGFTNYGYTF. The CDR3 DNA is TGTGCCAGTAAACCCGGACACCTGGGTTTTACTAACTATGGCTACACCTTC.